Each of the 16 T cell receptor beta chains below was sequenced from the same sample in a study of identical twins. Each CDR3 protein is one row after TCRdb ran MiXCR on the 5' RACE reads. The sample yields roughly 770,000 distinct CDR3 sequences, around a sixth seen once. These records were also assigned to another study, of T cells expressing NK-cell markers.

Sequencing was performed on PBMCs. These receptors all stem from a woman aged 18-29 years in good health.

This clonotype was detected many times. J is TRBJ2-6 and V is TRBV12-3 or TRBV12-4; the D is unclear. The CDR3 is 15 residues long. V lost 0 bases and J lost 0, with 3 bases in between. The CDR3 DNA is TGTGCCAGCAGTTTAGCGGACTCTGGGGCCAACGTCCTGACTTTC. Protein sequence: CASSLADSGANVLTF.

The chain is built from TRBV29-1 and TRBJ2-5; D is unclear. The V end lost 4 bases, the J end lost 5 bases, and 14 bases lay between the germline ends. The CDR3 loop spans 13 amino acids. Germline V gene data show CDR1 as SQVTM and CDR2 as ANQGSEA. This CDR3 is CSVGIQLGETQYF. DNA of the CDR3: TGCAGCGTTGGAATCCAATTAGGGGAGACCCAGTACTTC. The full variable domain, with the rest looked up from reference TRBV29-1 and TRBJ2-5, is SAVISQKPSRDICQRGTSLTIQCQVDSQVTMMFWYRQQPGQSLTLIATANQGSEATYESGFVIDKFPISRPNLTFSTLTVSNMSPEDSSIYLCSVGIQLGETQYFGPGTRLLVL.

This clonotype was detected a few times. The V gene is TRBV10-3, the J gene TRBJ1-1; D gene unclear. Germline V gives CDR1 ENHRY, CDR2 SYGVKD. Trimming cost V 2 bases and J 5 bases, with 6 bases left between them. The CDR3 has 12 amino acids. The chain's CDR3 is CAISEAATEAFF. Written as DNA, the CDR3 is TGTGCCATCAGTGAGGCGGCAACTGAAGCTTTCTTT.

The table lists this clonotype with a few counts. The chain has TRBV6-1 and TRBJ2-3, with D perhaps TRBD2 (5 bases). Germline V gives CDR1 MNHNS, CDR2 SASEGT. V was pared by 7 bases and J by 6 bases, with 20 bases between. The CDR3 runs 15 residues. CDR3: CASTQAERPRDTQYF. Written as DNA, the CDR3 is TGTGCCAGCACCCAAGCGGAACGGCCACGGGATACGCAGTATTTT.

This clonotype was picked up a small number of times. The chain uses TRBV6-1 and TRBJ2-7; no clear D gene. The CDR3 totals 14 residues. In germline, CDR1 is MNHNS, CDR2 SASEGT. Trimming cost V 1 base and J 3 bases, with 10 bases left between them. The CDR3 bases are TGTGCCAGCAGTGAAGGATTAGTAGTCTACGAGCAGTACTTC. Amino acids: CASSEGLVVYEQYF.

The chain joins TRBV10-3 to TRBJ2-7; D is possibly TRBD1 (5 bases). CDR1 is ENHRY and CDR2 is SYGVKD in the germline V gene. The CDR3 extends over 14 amino acids. Trimming pared 4 bases from V and 2 bases from J, leaving 12 bases between. CDR3 bases: TGTGCCATCAGTGCTGACGACAGAACCTACGAGCAGTACTTC. This encodes CAISADDRTYEQYF.

The sample holds many counts of this clonotype. The chain uses TRBV20-1 and TRBJ2-1; 10 bases align to TRBD2. CDR3 length: 14 amino acids. V shed 2 bases, J shed 4 bases, and the junction held 2 bases outside the gene matches. Germline lookup yields CDR1 DFQATT and CDR2 SNEGSKA (reference sequence). Written as DNA, the CDR3 is TGCAGTGCTAGATTAGCGGGAGGTTACAATGAGCAGTTCTTC. It translates to CSARLAGGYNEQFF.

DNA for the CDR3: TGTGCCAGCCGGTTTGGCGGACAACACGAGCAGTACTTC. Protein product: CASRFGGQHEQYF. The chain recombines TRBV12-3 or TRBV12-4 with TRBJ2-7; tentatively, D is TRBD1 (5 bases). The CDR3 has 13 residues. V lost 8 bases and J lost 5, with 16 bases in between.

J is TRBJ1-1 and V is TRBV10-3, with D perhaps TRBD1 (6 bases). There are 14 residues in the CDR3. Germline CDR1 is ENHRY and CDR2 is SYGVKD. Trimming cost V 10 bases and J 2 bases, with 17 bases left between them. The CDR3 region has the DNA TGTGCCACCGTGGCGACAGGAAAAAACACTGAAGCTTTCTTT. Translation gives CATVATGKNTEAFF.

This clonotype was observed a handful of times. The J gene is TRBJ2-1, the V gene TRBV6-2 or TRBV6-3; D remains unclear. The CDR3 is 18 residues long. Trimming pared 6 bases from V and 8 bases from J, leaving 29 bases between. The V gene's germline CDR1 is MNHEY and CDR2 SVGEGT. The CDR3 nucleotides are TGTGCCAGCAGAACTCCAGCACCCCGAAGAGGCCGCGTCGATGAGCAGTTCTTC. This translates into CASRTPAPRRGRVDEQFF.

This clonotype has a handful of counts. The gene calls are TRBV20-1 and TRBJ2-1; D gene uncertain. The CDR3 spans 15 residues. Deletions cut 6 bases from V and 7 bases from J, with 22 bases between. Germline V gene sequence: CDR1 DFQATT, CDR2 SNEGSKA (reference sequence). The CDR3 DNA follows: TGCAGTGCATTAACCGACCGGGTGGGAAGGAATGAGCAGTTCTTC. Encoded protein: CSALTDRVGRNEQFF.

CDR3 sequence (DNA): TGCAGTGTTGCTTCCAGCGGGAGGGCTCGGTCCTACAATGAGCAGTTCTTC. This encodes CSVASSGRARSYNEQFF. The gene calls are TRBV20-1 and TRBJ2-1; 10 bases fit TRBD2. The CDR3 sequence is 17 residues long. The V and J ends lost 7 bases and 1 base, in that order; junction bases with no gene match: 13. Germline CDR1 reads DFQATT; CDR2 reads SNEGSKA (reference sequence).

The CDR3 sequence: CASSLASRGVTEAFF. The CDR3 DNA is TGTGCCAGCAGCTTAGCGTCCCGGGGGGTCACTGAAGCTTTCTTT. The rearrangement joins TRBV7-9 to TRBJ1-1; D possibly corresponds to TRBD1 (5 bases). CDR1 and CDR2 (germline): SEHNR, FQNEAQ (reference sequence). The CDR3 consists of 15 residues. V was trimmed by 0 bases and J by 4 bases, leaving 12 bases between them.

This clonotype was found a few times. The rearrangement joins TRBV7-3 to TRBJ1-1; D call uncertain. CDR1 is SGHTA and CDR2 is FQGTGA in the germline V gene. This CDR3 has 14 amino acids. The germline V and J ends were trimmed by 2 bases and 1 base, with 8 bases remaining between them. The CDR3 reads CASSLSGENTEAFF. The CDR3 region has the DNA TGTGCCAGCAGCTTATCCGGGGAGAACACTGAAGCTTTCTTT.

This clonotype was counted only a few times. V gene TRBV12-3 or TRBV12-4 combines with J gene TRBJ2-5; TRBD1 might be the D (7 bases). This CDR3 is built from 14 residues. Trimming took 5 bases from V and 4 from J, leaving 14 bases between them. The CDR3 region has the DNA TGTGCCAGCAGTGGATACAGGGGAGGAGAGACCCAGTACTTC. It translates to CASSGYRGGETQYF.

This clonotype was detected a few times. This sequence joins TRBV5-1 and TRBJ2-3; no reliable D call. The CDR3 is 14 amino acids. From germline, CDR1 is SGHRS and CDR2 YFSETQ. V dropped 6 bases and J dropped 0 bases, with 11 bases sitting between them. Here the CDR3 DNA reads TGCGCCAGCATAGACAACCCTAGCACAGATACGCAGTATTTT. Encoded protein: CASIDNPSTDTQYF.